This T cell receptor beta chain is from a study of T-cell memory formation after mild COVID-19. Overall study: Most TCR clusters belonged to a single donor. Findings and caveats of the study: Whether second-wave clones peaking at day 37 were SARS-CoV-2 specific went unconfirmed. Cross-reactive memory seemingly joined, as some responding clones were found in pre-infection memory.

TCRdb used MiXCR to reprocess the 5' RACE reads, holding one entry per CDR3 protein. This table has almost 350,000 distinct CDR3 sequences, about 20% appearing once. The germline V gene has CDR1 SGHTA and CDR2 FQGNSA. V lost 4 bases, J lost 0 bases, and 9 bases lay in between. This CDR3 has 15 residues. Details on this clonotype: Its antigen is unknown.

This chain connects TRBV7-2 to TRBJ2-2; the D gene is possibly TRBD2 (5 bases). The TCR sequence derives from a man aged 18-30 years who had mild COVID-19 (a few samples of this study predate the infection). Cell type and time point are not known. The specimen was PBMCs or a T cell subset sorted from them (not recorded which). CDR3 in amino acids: CASSWTVSNTGELFF. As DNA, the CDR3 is TGTGCCAGCAGCTGGACTGTCTCGAACACCGGGGAGCTGTTTTTT. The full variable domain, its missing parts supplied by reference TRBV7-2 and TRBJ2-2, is GAGVSQSPSNKVTEKGKDVELRCDPISGHTALYWYRQSLGQGLEFLIYFQGNSAPDKSGLPSDRFSAERTGGSVSTLTIQRTQQEDSAVYLCASSWTVSNTGELFFGEGSRLTVL.